The 25 T cell receptor beta chains listed next were all sequenced from one sample in a study of T cell responses to AZD1222 COVID-19 vaccine. Generated by immunoSEQ multiplex PCR, the TCRdb table keeps only in-frame clones and is missing some. The sample includes tens of thousands of clones, around 90% of them seen just once. Material: peripheral blood, obtained on day 0 of AZD1222 vaccination. The receptors originated from an adult in good health.

The V call is TRBV11-2, the J call TRBJ2-3, with D possibly matching TRBD2 (6 bases). This CDR3 has 12 residues. Trimming left V 1 base short and J 14 bases short, with 13 bases between. Germline V gives CDR1 SGHAT, CDR2 FQNNGV. CDR3 region: CASSLGQLARYF. Here the CDR3 DNA reads TGTGCCAGCAGCTTAGGTCAGCTAGCGCGGTATTTT.

The genes are TRBV19 and TRBJ1-3; D not certain. CDR1 is LNHDA, CDR2 SQIVND, per germline (reference sequence). The CDR3 totals 15 residues. The germline V and J ends were trimmed by 0 bases and 2 bases, with 8 bases remaining between them. The CDR3 spells CASSIEPRAGNTIYF. The CDR3 DNA reads TGTGCCAGTAGTATAGAGCCGCGGGCTGGAAACACCATATATTTT.

This rearrangement joins TRBV7-2 to TRBJ2-7, with TRBD1 as a possible D gene (6 bases). Germline V gives CDR1 SGHTA, CDR2 FQGNSA. The CDR3 is 17 residues long. V was pared by 0 bases and J by 0 bases, with 15 bases between. The DNA of the CDR3 is TGTGCCAGCAGCTTAGCGGGGGACACCTCGAGCTCCTACGAGCAGTACTTC. It translates to CASSLAGDTSSSYEQYF.

The rearrangement links TRBV3-1 (or the pseudogene TRBV3-2) to TRBJ2-1; a weak D match, TRBD2 (5 bases). CDR1 and CDR2 from the germline V gene are LGHDT and YNNKEL (reference sequence). The CDR3 length is 16 residues. V was trimmed by 5 bases and J by 6 bases, leaving 20 bases between them. The CDR3 spells CASSAYPGKDPNEQFF. DNA of the CDR3: TGTGCCAGCAGCGCCTACCCCGGGAAAGACCCCAATGAGCAGTTCTTC.

The gene calls are TRBV9 and TRBJ2-1; D is undetermined. CDR1 is SGDLS, CDR2 YYNGEE, per germline. V was trimmed by 0 bases and J by 3 bases, leaving 16 bases between them. There are 17 residues in the CDR3. The CDR3 sequence: CASSVADGRPYYNEQFF. The CDR3 coding sequence is TGTGCCAGCAGCGTAGCTGATGGTCGGCCCTACTACAATGAGCAGTTCTTC.

This chain joins TRBV27 and TRBJ1-4; no clear D gene. The CDR3 is 15 residues long. Looked up from germline, CDR1 is MNHEY and CDR2 is SMNVEV (reference sequence). The ends were cut back, 0 bases at V and 0 bases at J, with 5 bases in the middle. The chain's CDR3 is CASSLSRATNEKLFF. The DNA of the CDR3 is TGTGCCAGCAGTTTATCGAGGGCAACTAATGAAAAACTGTTTTTT.

The count of this clone is one. The chain has TRBV4-1 and TRBJ2-3, with a possible D match to TRBD2 (6 bases). V was clipped by 0 bases and J by 0 bases, with 13 bases between them. The CDR3 has 17 residues. Germline assignment: CDR1 MGHRA and CDR2 YSYEKL. The CDR3 nucleotides are TGCGCCAGCAGCCAAGATGCGGGACTCGCTAGCACAGATACGCAGTATTTT. Protein sequence: CASSQDAGLASTDTQYF.

The rearrangement uses TRBV6-5 and TRBJ1-6; D is ambiguous. CDR3 length: 15 residues. Germline V lookup: CDR1 MNHEY, CDR2 SVGAGI. The germline V and J ends were trimmed by 2 bases and 2 bases, with 7 bases remaining between them. CDR3: CASSYVNPYNSPLHF. DNA for the CDR3: TGTGCCAGCAGTTACGTCAACCCCTATAATTCACCCCTCCACTTT.

The V call is TRBV28, the J call TRBJ2-7; D is possibly TRBD1 or TRBD2 (5 bases each). Germline CDR1 reads MDHEN; CDR2 reads SYDVKM. With 5 bases removed from V and 3 bases from J, the gap between germline ends came to 17 bases. The CDR3 loop spans 15 amino acids. The DNA for the CDR3 is TGTGCCAGCAGTCCCCTGGGGGACGGGCTCTACGAGCAGTACTTC. Translating gives CASSPLGDGLYEQYF.

V usage is TRBV5-1 and J usage is TRBJ1-2, with D uncertain. The CDR3 is made up of 17 amino acids. Germline-derived CDR1 and CDR2 are SGHRS and YFSETQ. V lost 4 bases to trimming and J lost 1 base, with 20 bases between them. The CDR3: CASSPAPTRTYNYGYTF. Written as DNA, the CDR3 is TGCGCCAGCAGCCCAGCACCTACAAGGACCTATAACTATGGCTACACCTTC. Variable domain in full (rest from reference TRBV5-1 and TRBJ1-2): KAGVTQTPRYLIKTRGQQVTLSCSPISGHRSVSWYQQTPGQGLQFLFEYFSETQRNKGNFPGRFSGRQFSNSRSEMNVSTLELGDSALYLCASSPAPTRTYNYGYTFGSGTRLTVV.

The chain joins TRBV7-2 to TRBJ2-1; unclear D gene. CDR3 length equals 14 residues. V was trimmed by 5 bases and J by 9 bases, leaving 17 bases between them. The V gene's germline CDR1 is SGHTA and CDR2 FQGNSA. CDR3: CASSAQAFVREQFF. CDR3 DNA sequence: TGTGCCAGCAGCGCCCAAGCTTTCGTCCGTGAGCAGTTCTTC. Variable domain in full (rest from reference TRBV7-2 and TRBJ2-1): GAGVSQSPSNKVTEKGKDVELRCDPISGHTALYWYRQSLGQGLEFLIYFQGNSAPDKSGLPSDRFSAERTGGSVSTLTIQRTQQEDSAVYLCASSAQAFVREQFFGPGTRLTVL.

The gene calls are TRBV28 and TRBJ1-1, with TRBD1 matching over 7 bases. Germline CDR1 is MDHEN and CDR2 is SYDVKM. The CDR3 has 14 residues. V was pared by 5 bases and J by 3 bases, with 6 bases of the junction left unmatched. Here the CDR3 DNA reads TGTGCCAGCAGTCAGGGAGACAGGGACACTGAAGCTTTCTTT. Amino acids: CASSQGDRDTEAFF. The full variable domain, rest sourced from reference TRBV28 and TRBJ1-1, is DVKVTQSSRYLVKRTGEKVFLECVQDMDHENMFWYRQDPGLGLRLIYFSYDVKMKEKGDIPEGYSVSREKKERFSLILESASTNQTSMYLCASSQGDRDTEAFFGQGTRLTVV.

V gene TRBV13 combines with J gene TRBJ1-4; 9 bases line up with TRBD1. Per germline, CDR1 PRHDT and CDR2 FYEKMQ (reference sequence). J gave up 0 bases and V 5 bases, and 4 bases lay outside the gene matches. This CDR3 has 16 amino acids. The CDR3 sequence is CASSLRQGATNEKLFF. DNA for the CDR3: TGTGCCAGCAGCCTTCGACAGGGGGCAACTAATGAAAAACTGTTTTTT.

CDR3 in DNA: TGTGCCATCAGTGACGGGACAGGGGGCACCTACGAGCAGTACTTC. Its protein is CAISDGTGGTYEQYF. The rearrangement joins TRBV10-3 to TRBJ2-7, with 12 bases lining up with TRBD1. The trim removed 3 bases at V and 2 bases at J, leaving 2 bases unmatched. Per germline, CDR1 ENHRY and CDR2 SYGVKD. The CDR3 totals 15 residues.

The chain recombines TRBV7-3 with TRBJ2-2; tentatively, D is TRBD2 (5 bases). The CDR3 is made up of 14 amino acids. CDR1 and CDR2 (germline): SGHTA, FQGTGA. V lost 1 base and J 7 bases, leaving 10 bases between the germline ends. CDR3 amino acids: CASSLISEGGELFF. CDR3 nucleotides: TGTGCCAGCAGCTTAATTAGCGAAGGCGGGGAGCTGTTTTTT.

This clone came up once. The chain recombines TRBV28 with TRBJ1-2, with 12 nucleotides matching TRBD1. This CDR3 region has 17 residues. CDR1 is MDHEN, CDR2 SYDVKM, per germline. V trimming: 5 bases; J trimming: 2 bases; junction bases outside the gene matches: 9. The CDR3 sequence is CASSHGTGGGSNYGYTF. CDR3 DNA sequence: TGTGCCAGCAGTCACGGGACAGGGGGCGGTTCGAACTATGGCTACACCTTC.

The chain employs TRBV6-5 and TRBJ2-7, with D possibly matching TRBD1 (5 bases). This CDR3 region has 16 residues. The germline V and J ends were trimmed by 2 bases and 0 bases, with 14 bases remaining between them. Germline V gene sequence: CDR1 MNHEY, CDR2 SVGAGI. The CDR3 reads CASSYGLGQSSYEQYF. In DNA form, the CDR3 reads TGTGCCAGCAGTTACGGTCTGGGGCAGAGCTCCTACGAGCAGTACTTC.

The chain recombines TRBV11-2 with TRBJ1-6, with D unresolved. This CDR3 is 16 amino acids long. Trimming cost V 6 bases and J 9 bases, with 21 bases left between them. Germline V gene data show CDR1 as SGHAT and CDR2 as FQNNGV. This CDR3 is CASSNTLTGLASPLHF. CDR3 sequence (DNA): TGTGCCAGCAGTAATACCCTTACTGGATTGGCTTCACCCCTCCACTTT.

The gene calls are TRBV18 and TRBJ2-7; 11 bases are a match to TRBD2. The CDR3 spans 15 residues. The V and J ends lost 6 bases and 2 bases, in that order; junction bases with no gene match: 6. From germline, CDR1 is KGHSH and CDR2 LQKENI. The CDR3 loop is CASSRTSGGTYEQYF. The DNA of the CDR3 is TGTGCCAGCTCTCGAACTAGCGGGGGTACCTACGAGCAGTACTTC.

The V gene is TRBV19, the J gene TRBJ1-1; no clear D gene. Trimming took off 5 bases at V and 0 bases at J, with 13 bases between the two ends. This CDR3 region has 15 residues. CDR1 LNHDA and CDR2 SQIVND come from the germline V gene (reference sequence). The CDR3 DNA is TGTGCCAGTAGTGGAACAGATTTAATGAACACTGAAGCTTTCTTT. This codes for CASSGTDLMNTEAFF.

V is TRBV4-3 and J is TRBJ2-3, with 7 bases lining up with TRBD1. Unmatched junction bases numbered 3, after V lost 1 base and J lost 2 bases. The CDR3 runs to 15 residues. Per the germline V gene, CDR1 is LGHNA and CDR2 is YSLEER. The CDR3 nucleotides read TGCGCCAGCAGCCAAGGGGACAGCCACACAGATACGCAGTATTTT. Its protein is CASSQGDSHTDTQYF.

The chain has TRBV7-2 and TRBJ2-5; D is possibly TRBD1 (6 bases). The CDR3 is made up of 16 amino acids. The V end lost 1 base, the J end lost 0 bases, and 12 bases lay between the germline ends. Germline lookup yields CDR1 SGHTA and CDR2 FQGNSA. CDR3: CASSLVWGRNQETQYF. The CDR3, as DNA: TGTGCCAGCAGCTTAGTCTGGGGGCGGAACCAAGAGACCCAGTACTTC.

This clone was observed a few times. The CDR3 DNA follows: TGTGCCACCAAACGCCGGGGACTTACGTACCAAGAGACCCAGTACTTC. Amino acids: CATKRRGLTYQETQYF. This chain joins TRBV19 and TRBJ2-5; D might be TRBD2 (6 bases). Germline V lookup: CDR1 LNHDA, CDR2 SQIVND (reference sequence). The CDR3 runs 16 residues. Trimming cost V 10 bases and J 0 bases, with 21 bases left between them.

The chain carries TRBV24-1 and TRBJ2-7, with 7 bases matching TRBD1. The CDR3 sequence is 15 residues long. V lost 0 bases, J lost 2 bases, and 3 bases stayed unmatched. The germline CDR1 and CDR2 sequences are KGHDR and SFDVKD. CDR3 loop: CATSDLTGETYEQYF. CDR3 nucleotide sequence: TGTGCCACCAGTGATTTGACAGGGGAGACCTACGAGCAGTACTTC.

The V call is TRBV5-4, the J call TRBJ2-1; TRBD1 matches 8 bases. From germline, CDR1 is SGHNT and CDR2 YYREEE (reference sequence). Germline trimming cut 4 bases from V and 9 bases from J; bases unmatched to any gene: 6. The CDR3 is 13 amino acids. CDR3 amino acids: CASSTRTGIEQFF. DNA of the CDR3: TGTGCCAGCAGCACAAGGACAGGGATTGAGCAGTTCTTC.